This T cell receptor (beta chain) appears in the sequencing data of a study of cytotoxic CD8 clonotypes in ibrutinib-treated CLL. Study-wide background: Results showed approximately 25 partial and 2 complete responses; following median about 62 months, around 15 remained remitted, roughly twelve advanced.

T cells were sequenced at a targeted depth of 1 in 200,000 to 1 in 1 million. Libraries were prepared by immunoSEQ multiplex PCR; TCRdb keeps only in-frame clonotypes and omits some of them. The table shows 120,000 to 150,000 clones, with more than 85% occurring only once. Between the trimmed V and J ends, which lost 6 bases and 8 bases, there was a span of 11 bases. CDR1 and CDR2 (germline): DFQATT, SNEGSKA (reference sequence). This CDR3 is 11 amino acids long. This sequence originates from a human donor with chronic lymphocytic leukemia. V is TRBV20-1 and J is TRBJ2-4; possibly TRBD1 or TRBD2 for D (5 bases each). The sequenced sample was PBMCs, obtained after 12 months of ibrutinib treatment. Here the CDR3 reads CSAGPRDIQYF. In DNA, the CDR3 is TGCAGTGCGGGACCCAGGGACATTCAGTACTTC.